This TCR beta chain was documented in a study of blood T cell repertoires in COVID-19 (dated by TCRdb to the early 2020s). General notes on the study: Collaborator samples came from the United States, Italy and Spain and covered acute and convalescent phases of COVID-19. The prospective study material was composed of cDNA or gDNA derived from T cells, B-cell-depleted T cells, or PBMCs. The repertoires were released in a freely available public database intended as a resource for research on the immune response to SARS-CoV-2. The samples were drawn from the first 160 participants of the ongoing ImmuneRACE study and from some 1,300 subjects provided by 6 global collaborators. The sample metadata nearly always contained a de-identified subject ID, COVID-19 status, age in years and sex. Subjects who had been exposed to COVID-19, were actively infected with it, or had recovered from it provided the deeply sampled blood TCRbeta repertoires that made up the dataset. Where available, HLA class I and class II types were obtained from metadata supplied by the sample provider rather than from assay-based typing.

This clone was detected a few times. No cognate antigen has been identified for it. No base quality values were provided; no much bigger clone lies one nucleotide off. What the work shows at the level of the full study, not this receptor alone: How much clinical and demographic metadata was included differed by source and by participant, and the metadata was provided uncurated.

For CDR1 and CDR2, the germline V gene lists KGHSH and LQKENI. Relative to germline, V is missing 4 bases and J is missing 5 bases, with 7 bases of the junction outside any gene match. Spanning cysteine to phenylalanine, the CDR3 consists of 15 amino acids. Only the CDR3 DNA is retained, 45 bases long and in frame from the first base. Whole blood was collected in K2EDTA tubes by collaborating institutions according to the institutions' own protocols. For TCRbeta analysis, collaborator samples were shipped as frozen whole blood, as isolated PBMCs, or as DNA extracted from either sample type. TCRbeta CDR3 regions were amplified from genomic DNA by means of the immunoSEQ Assay, a bias-controlled multiplex PCR. In the authors' own workflow: Nucleated cell counts per sample were estimated from amplification of reference gene primers within the assay. To quantify the absolute abundance of each unique TCRbeta CDR3 rearrangement, sequence reads were collapsed and filtered. Productive Simpson clonality was computed per sample as the square root of Simpson's diversity index over productive rearrangements. TCRdb re-hosts the immuneACCESS table, in-frame sequences only. Its copies lack some clones; in the studies checked, an unresolved V gene accounts for under half of them, and the cause for the rest is not known. V and J calls and clone size come straight from that table; D and trimming were deduced from the DNA. This sample is represented by 65,000 to 75,000 clones; around nine tenths of them were singletons. Of the sample, around 29% falls within the top ten clones.

Sequencing input: peripheral blood. The sequence came from a woman aged 80 or over with active or convalescent COVID-19. The chain joins TRBV18 to TRBJ1-1; TRBD1 agrees with 10 junctional bases. The nucleotide sequence is TGTGCCAGCTCACTCGGACAGGGGGGATTGACTGAAGCTTTCTTT. It codes for CASSLGQGGLTEAFF.